The 10 T cell receptor beta chains listed next were all sequenced from one sample in a study of shared clonotypes between healthy human individuals. Clones were sequenced by immunoSEQ multiplex PCR, and TCRdb holds only the in-frame ones, with some missing. The repertoire holds 2,500,000 or so clones, with just under 95% as singletons. Sequenced sample: naive CD4+ T cells from PBMCs. The sample's subset: CD45RA+ positively selected. Receptor source: a man between 18 and 29 years old in good health. Some clones in this sample may be carry-over from other donors' samples.

The chain combines TRBV19 with TRBJ2-7; D call uncertain. Germline loops: CDR1 LNHDA, CDR2 SQIVND (reference sequence). V lost 3 bases to trimming and J lost 2 bases, with 14 bases between them. The CDR3 runs to 15 residues. In DNA form, the CDR3 reads TGTGCCAGTAGTATGAACCGGATCGTAACCTACGAGCAGTACTTC. Its translation is CASSMNRIVTYEQYF.

The genes are TRBV9 and TRBJ2-2; tentative D call: TRBD2 (6 bases). With 4 bases removed from V and 3 bases from J, the gap between germline ends came to 13 bases. The CDR3 loop spans 15 amino acids. The germline V gene encodes CDR1 SGDLS and CDR2 YYNGEE. DNA of the CDR3: TGTGCCAGCAGCCCGAGGGACTCCCACACCGGGGAGCTGTTTTTT. Amino acids: CASSPRDSHTGELFF.

The chain recombines TRBV9 with TRBJ1-2; no reliable D call. CDR3 length: 12 residues. V lost 4 bases and J 5 bases, leaving 9 bases between the germline ends. Germline CDR1 reads SGDLS; CDR2 reads YYNGEE. The CDR3 DNA is TGTGCCAGCAGCCCGGGTGTGTATGGCTACACCTTC. This encodes CASSPGVYGYTF. The full variable domain, in which reference TRBV9 and TRBJ1-2 provide the parts outside the CDR3, is DSGVTQTPKHLITATGQRVTLRCSPRSGDLSVYWYQQSLDQGLQFLIQYYNGEERAKGNILERFSAQQFPDLHSELNLSSLELGDSALYFCASSPGVYGYTFGSGTRLTVV.

A remark on this clone: The same CDR3 is also encoded by other DNA sequences in this sample. This chain connects TRBV7-2 to TRBJ2-3, with D possibly matching TRBD2 (5 bases). The CDR3 contains 14 residues. The V end was cut by 3 bases, the J end by 2 bases, with 9 bases between. Germline V gene lookup returns CDR1 SGHTA and CDR2 FQGNSA. CDR3 DNA: TGTGCCAGCAGCTTGGCGGGTCTCACAGATACGCAGTATTTT. It codes for CASSLAGLTDTQYF.

A remark on this clone: Other nucleotide sequences from this sample produce the same CDR3. The chain carries TRBV4-3 and TRBJ2-3; 8 bases line up with TRBD1. CDR3 length: 14 amino acids. The V gene end was trimmed by 1 base and the J gene end by 6 bases; junction bases not matched to a gene: 3. Germline V CDR1 and CDR2: LGHNA, YSLEER. CDR3 bases: TGCGCCAGCAGCCAAGCAGGGGGCGCGGATACGCAGTATTTT. This codes for CASSQAGGADTQYF.

On this clone: At the DNA level, this CDR3 is encoded by other sequences in the same sample as well. The chain is built from TRBV5-1 and TRBJ2-2; 8 nucleotides align to TRBD2. CDR3 size: 15 residues. J gave up 2 bases and V 2 bases, and 2 bases lay outside the gene matches. Germline V gene sequence: CDR1 SGHRS, CDR2 YFSETQ. The CDR3 loop reads CASSFAGGNTGELFF. DNA for the CDR3: TGCGCCAGCAGCTTTGCGGGGGGAAACACCGGGGAGCTGTTTTTT.

This chain uses TRBV19 with TRBJ2-7; D perhaps matches TRBD1 (5 bases). Between the trimmed V and J ends, which lost 4 bases and 6 bases, there was a span of 16 bases. This CDR3 comprises 14 residues. Germline loops: CDR1 LNHDA, CDR2 SQIVND (reference sequence). Written as DNA, the CDR3 is TGTGCCAGTAGTAAGGGGCATCCCACAGGCGAGCAGTACTTC. Translating it yields CASSKGHPTGEQYF.

V usage is TRBV13 and J usage is TRBJ2-1; 8 bases map to TRBD2. The V gene's germline CDR1 is PRHDT and CDR2 FYEKMQ (reference sequence). The trim removed 5 bases at V and 12 bases at J, leaving 18 bases unmatched. The CDR3 length is 16 residues. In DNA, the CDR3 is TGTGCCAGCAGCGGCATGGGAGCGGGGGTTGGTTACGGGCAGTTCTTC. This sequence encodes CASSGMGAGVGYGQFF.

The chain combines TRBV6-5 with TRBJ2-7; D uncertain. The ends were cut back, 2 bases at V and 2 bases at J, with 10 bases in the middle. The germline V gene has CDR1 MNHEY and CDR2 SVGAGI. This CDR3 has 14 residues. The CDR3 here is CASSYNQWTYEQYF. The CDR3 nucleotides read TGTGCCAGCAGTTACAATCAGTGGACCTACGAGCAGTACTTC.

The chain carries TRBV4-1 and TRBJ2-7; possibly TRBD1 for D (6 bases). CDR3 length: 16 amino acids. Trimming took 0 bases from V and 1 from J, leaving 13 bases between them. The germline gives CDR1 MGHRA, CDR2 YSYEKL. The CDR3 reads CASSQEETGRSYEQYF. CDR3 sequence (DNA): TGCGCCAGCAGCCAAGAGGAGACAGGCCGTTCCTACGAGCAGTACTTC.